A few counts support the clone carrying this T cell receptor beta chain. Antigen: not known. Looked up from germline, CDR1 is SQVTM and CDR2 is ANQGSEA. The V segment lost 4 bases and the J segment 9 bases; nucleotides outside the gene matches: 12. The CDR3 runs to 13 residues. This specimen comes from a study of blood T cells in healthy people across ages. The overall study: About one barcoded TCR beta cDNA was captured per two T cells. Study outcomes and limitations: Researchers report that TCR beta diversity correlated strongly with naive T cell percentage.

A second PCR, run for about 7 to 11 cycles, used a sample-barcoded 5' primer plus a J-beta primer mix. Template switching added a 12-random-nucleotide identifier to every cDNA molecule. From the 5' RACE reads, TCRdb called clonotypes with MiXCR, one entry per CDR3 protein. The table lists 1.5 million to 2 million distinct CDR3 sequences, approximately 28% of them singletons. Researchers collected about 10 milliliters of peripheral blood from every single donor. The sequence came from a woman under 40 in good health. The chain is built from TRBV29-1 and TRBJ2-7; 7 nucleotides agree with TRBD2. Sequencing was performed on blood. This chain's CDR3 is CSVARRTGGGQYF. The CDR3 DNA follows: TGCAGCGTTGCTAGGCGGACGGGCGGGGGGCAGTACTTC.